The rows below give T cell receptor beta chains drawn from one sample of a study of shared clonotypes between healthy human individuals. Repertoires were generated with immunoSEQ multiplex PCR, while TCRdb's copy carries only in-frame clones and drops some. Of around 1.4 million clones listed, 98% to 99% are singletons. Sequenced input: naive CD4+ T cells sorted from blood. Source of these receptors: a man in his thirties or forties in good health. The conserved cysteine and the conserved F or W are not part of the CDR3 here. Fields, in order: J gene, V gene, CDR3 protein.

J: TRBJ2-7; V: TRBV5-1; CDR3: ASSSNPDRELYEQY
J: TRBJ1-2; V: TRBV5-1; CDR3: ASSLAVGRLGGYT
J: TRBJ1-1; V: TRBV10-3; CDR3: AIRFLGDLNTEAF
J: TRBJ2-7; V: TRBV7-9; CDR3: ASSLGETIGDEQY
J: TRBJ1-1; V: TRBV6-1; CDR3: ALNQGMMTEAF
J: TRBJ2-7; V: TRBV9; CDR3: ASSVAPGGYEQY
J: TRBJ2-7; V: TRBV2; CDR3: ASSERTGPGDEQY
J: TRBJ1-5; V: TRBV6-1; CDR3: ASSEAGYGNQPQH
J: TRBJ2-1; V: TRBV28; CDR3: ASSFRPPVSYNEQF
J: TRBJ2-1; V: TRBV5-1; CDR3: ASSPDTTNRDNEQF
J: TRBJ2-1; V: TRBV2; CDR3: ASSDLGSSYNEQF
J: TRBJ2-7; V: TRBV9; CDR3: ASSVRETYEQY
J: TRBJ2-5; V: TRBV18; CDR3: ASSPQTGIGHQY
J: TRBJ2-1; V: TRBV5-1; CDR3: ASSPSGRATYNEQF
J: TRBJ2-7; V: TRBV9; CDR3: ASSVDASGQGYLHEQY
J: TRBJ1-1; V: TRBV28; CDR3: ASSVLTGETSEAF
J: TRBJ1-1; V: TRBV4-2; CDR3: ASSQLGGGMNTEAF
J: TRBJ2-7; V: TRBV27; CDR3: ASSPTTGAWEQY
J: TRBJ1-5; V: TRBV30; CDR3: AWSVGGSQPQH
J: TRBJ1-3; V: TRBV18; CDR3: ASSFGQLGNTIY
J: TRBJ2-2; V: TRBV7-2; CDR3: ASSTLAGGAGELF
J: TRBJ1-5; V: TRBV19; CDR3: ASSISFVSDRGYSNQPQH
J: TRBJ2-1; V: TRBV29-1; CDR3: SVVSSGSNEQF
J: TRBJ2-2; V: TRBV18; CDR3: ASSPDRNTGELF
J: TRBJ2-7; V: TRBV28; CDR3: ASSQPGSYEQY
J: TRBJ2-1; V: TRBV7-3; CDR3: ASSPTGTSGGEQF
J: TRBJ2-1; V: TRBV10-2; CDR3: ASSSFLGGANNEQF
J: TRBJ2-7; V: TRBV15; CDR3: ATSKSGSGRSSYEQY
J: TRBJ2-3; V: TRBV28; CDR3: ASSPGPGTDTQY
J: TRBJ2-7; V: TRBV18; CDR3: ASSPSDRLRSYEQY
J: TRBJ1-4; V: TRBV6-1; CDR3: ASSERSRGWEKLF
J: TRBJ2-3; V: TRBV5-6; CDR3: ASSLTGPGGADTQY
J: TRBJ2-7; V: TRBV11-2; CDR3: ASSSDGMVAYEQY
J: TRBJ1-5; V: TRBV5-5; CDR3: ASSLDRTQPQH
J: TRBJ1-3; V: TRBV6-1; CDR3: ASSVRPGNTIY
J: TRBJ1-5; V: TRBV4-1; CDR3: ASSQGARATQPQH
J: TRBJ2-2; V: TRBV5-1; CDR3: ASSYTGKTGELF
J: TRBJ2-1; V: TRBV7-2; CDR3: ASSTLKGSKRNEQF
J: TRBJ2-1; V: TRBV10-2; CDR3: ASSTTSGILARQF
J: TRBJ1-4; V: TRBV18; CDR3: ASSRGLATNEKLF
J: TRBJ2-2; V: TRBV27; CDR3: ASSDRTGLAGELF
J: TRBJ2-1; V: TRBV2; CDR3: ASSEDQSKF
J: TRBJ2-7; V: TRBV11-2; CDR3: ASVADRGYEQY
J: TRBJ1-1; V: TRBV5-6; CDR3: ASTTIRPAEAF
J: TRBJ2-2; V: TRBV7-2; CDR3: ASSSGGGRAPGELF
J: TRBJ2-1; V: TRBV11-2; CDR3: ASSLESWRRDEQF
J: TRBJ1-3; V: TRBV5-1; CDR3: ASSFSVEPGNTIY